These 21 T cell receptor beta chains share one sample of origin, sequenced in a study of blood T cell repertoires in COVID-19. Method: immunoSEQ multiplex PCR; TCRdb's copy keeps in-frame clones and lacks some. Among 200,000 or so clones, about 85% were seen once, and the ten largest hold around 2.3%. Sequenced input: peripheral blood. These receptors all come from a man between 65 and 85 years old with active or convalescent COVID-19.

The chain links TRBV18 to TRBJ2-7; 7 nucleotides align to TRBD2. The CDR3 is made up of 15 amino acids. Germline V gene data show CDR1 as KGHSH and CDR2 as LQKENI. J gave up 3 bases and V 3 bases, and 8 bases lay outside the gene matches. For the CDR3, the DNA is TGTGCCAGCTCACCGGGGGGGACCCACCTCTACGAGCAGTACTTC. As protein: CASSPGGTHLYEQYF.

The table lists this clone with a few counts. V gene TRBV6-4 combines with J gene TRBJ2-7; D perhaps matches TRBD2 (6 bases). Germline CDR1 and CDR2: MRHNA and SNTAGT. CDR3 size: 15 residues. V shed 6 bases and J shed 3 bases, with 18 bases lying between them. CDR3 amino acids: CASRWADYRGYEQYF. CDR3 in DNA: TGTGCCAGCAGATGGGCGGACTACCGAGGCTACGAGCAGTACTTC.

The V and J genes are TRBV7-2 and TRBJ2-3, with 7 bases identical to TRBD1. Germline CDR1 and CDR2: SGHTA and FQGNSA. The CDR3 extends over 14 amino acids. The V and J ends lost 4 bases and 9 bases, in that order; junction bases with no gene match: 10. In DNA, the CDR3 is TGTGCCAGCAGCTCTGGACAGGCCGTTGTGACGCAGTATTTT. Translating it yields CASSSGQAVVTQYF.

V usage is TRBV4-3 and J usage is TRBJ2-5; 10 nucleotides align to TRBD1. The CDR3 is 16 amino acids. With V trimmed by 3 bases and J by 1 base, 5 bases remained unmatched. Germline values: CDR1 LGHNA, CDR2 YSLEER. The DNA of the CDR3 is TGCGCCAGCAGCCAGGACAGGGGGGGCGGCCAAGAGACCCAGTACTTC. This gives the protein CASSQDRGGGQETQYF.

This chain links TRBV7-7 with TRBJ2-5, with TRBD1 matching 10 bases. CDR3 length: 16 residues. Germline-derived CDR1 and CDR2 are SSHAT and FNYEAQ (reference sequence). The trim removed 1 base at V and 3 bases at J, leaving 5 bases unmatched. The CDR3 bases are TGTGCCAGCAGCTTAGTCGGCGGGACAGGGGAAGAGACCCAGTACTTC. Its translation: CASSLVGGTGEETQYF.

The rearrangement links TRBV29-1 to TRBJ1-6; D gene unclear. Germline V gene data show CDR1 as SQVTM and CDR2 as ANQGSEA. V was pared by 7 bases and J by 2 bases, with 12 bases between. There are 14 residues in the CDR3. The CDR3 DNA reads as TGCAGCGACGTGGCCCTTCCCTATAATTCACCCCTCCACTTT. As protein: CSDVALPYNSPLHF.

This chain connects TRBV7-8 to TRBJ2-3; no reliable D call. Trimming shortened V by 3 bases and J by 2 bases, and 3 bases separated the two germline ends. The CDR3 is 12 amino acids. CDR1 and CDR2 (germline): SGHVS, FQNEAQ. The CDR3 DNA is TGTGCCAGCAGCTTCTACACAGATACGCAGTATTTT. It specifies CASSFYTDTQYF.

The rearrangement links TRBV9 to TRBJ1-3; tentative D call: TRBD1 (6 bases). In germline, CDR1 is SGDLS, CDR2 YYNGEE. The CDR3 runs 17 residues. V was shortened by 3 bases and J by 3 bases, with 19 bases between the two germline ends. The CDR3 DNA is TGTGCCAGCAGCGCGAGGAACAGGGCTTCGGGTGGAAACACCATATATTTT. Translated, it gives CASSARNRASGGNTIYF.

DNA of the CDR3: TGCGCCAGCAGCCCGGAGGCAGGGGTAATGTTTGCTTTCTTT. Amino acid sequence: CASSPEAGVMFAFF. The V and J genes are TRBV5-1 and TRBJ1-1; TRBD1 is a possible D gene (6 bases). The V end lost 4 bases, the J end lost 11 bases, and 21 bases lay between the germline ends. This CDR3 has 14 residues. Germline loops: CDR1 SGHRS, CDR2 YFSETQ. The full variable domain, with the rest looked up from reference TRBV5-1 and TRBJ1-1, is KAGVTQTPRYLIKTRGQQVTLSCSPISGHRSVSWYQQTPGQGLQFLFEYFSETQRNKGNFPGRFSGRQFSNSRSEMNVSTLELGDSALYLCASSPEAGVMFAFFGQGTRLTVV.

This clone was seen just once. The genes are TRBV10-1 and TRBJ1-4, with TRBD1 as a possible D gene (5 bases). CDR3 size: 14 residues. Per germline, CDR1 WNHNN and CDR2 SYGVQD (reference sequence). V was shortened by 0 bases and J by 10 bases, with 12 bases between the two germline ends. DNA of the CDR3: TGCGCCAGCAGTGAGTCGGAGTCGGGGGGAAAACTGTTTTTT. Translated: CASSESESGGKLFF.

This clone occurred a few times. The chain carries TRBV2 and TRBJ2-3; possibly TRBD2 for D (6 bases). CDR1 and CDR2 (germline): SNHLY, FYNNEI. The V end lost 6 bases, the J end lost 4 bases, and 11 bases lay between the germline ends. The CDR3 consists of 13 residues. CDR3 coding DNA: TGTGCCAGCAGGTTACCGGGGGCAGATACGCAGTATTTT. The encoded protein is CASRLPGADTQYF.

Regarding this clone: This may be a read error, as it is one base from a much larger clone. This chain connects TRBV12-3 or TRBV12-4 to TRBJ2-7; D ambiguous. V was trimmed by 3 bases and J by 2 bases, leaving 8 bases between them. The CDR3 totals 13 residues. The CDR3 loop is CASSFGGTYEQYF. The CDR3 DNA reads TGTGCCAGCAGTTTCGGCGGTACCTACGAGCAGTACTTC.

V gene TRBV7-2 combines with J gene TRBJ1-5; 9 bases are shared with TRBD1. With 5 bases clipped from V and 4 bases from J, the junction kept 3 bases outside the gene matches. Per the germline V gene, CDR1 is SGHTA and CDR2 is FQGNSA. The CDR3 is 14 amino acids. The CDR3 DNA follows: TGTGCCAGCAGCAGGGACAGGGCGAATCAGCCCCAGCATTTT. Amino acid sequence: CASSRDRANQPQHF.

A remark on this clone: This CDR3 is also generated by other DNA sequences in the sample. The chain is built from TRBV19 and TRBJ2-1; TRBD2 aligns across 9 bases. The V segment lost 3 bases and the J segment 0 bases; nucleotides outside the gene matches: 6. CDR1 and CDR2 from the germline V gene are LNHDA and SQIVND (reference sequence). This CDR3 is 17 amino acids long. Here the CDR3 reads CASSINLAGVSYNEQFF. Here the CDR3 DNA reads TGTGCCAGTAGTATCAATTTAGCGGGAGTCTCCTACAATGAGCAGTTCTTC.

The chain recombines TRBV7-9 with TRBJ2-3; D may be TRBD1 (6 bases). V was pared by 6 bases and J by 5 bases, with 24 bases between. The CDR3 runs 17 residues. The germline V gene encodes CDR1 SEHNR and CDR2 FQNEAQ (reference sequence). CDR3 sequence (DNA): TGTGCCAGCAGAAGAAGCGGACAGTCCAAAGGGTTAGATACGCAGTATTTT. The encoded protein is CASRRSGQSKGLDTQYF.

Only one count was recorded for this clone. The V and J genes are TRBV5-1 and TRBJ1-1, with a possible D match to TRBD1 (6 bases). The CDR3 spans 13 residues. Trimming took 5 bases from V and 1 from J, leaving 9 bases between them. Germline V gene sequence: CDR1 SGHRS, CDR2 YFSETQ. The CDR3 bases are TGCGCCAGCAGGGGGGCCGAGAACACTGAAGCTTTCTTT. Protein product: CASRGAENTEAFF.

CDR3 in DNA: TGTGCCAGCAAGTTGGGACAGGGGGGCCCTCAGCCCCAGCATTTT. This gives the protein CASKLGQGGPQPQHF. The chain joins TRBV6-6 to TRBJ1-5; TRBD1 matches 11 bases. Germline V gives CDR1 MNHNY, CDR2 SVGAGI (reference sequence). Trimming removed 7 bases from V and 6 bases from J; junction bases left unmatched: 8. CDR3 length: 15 residues.

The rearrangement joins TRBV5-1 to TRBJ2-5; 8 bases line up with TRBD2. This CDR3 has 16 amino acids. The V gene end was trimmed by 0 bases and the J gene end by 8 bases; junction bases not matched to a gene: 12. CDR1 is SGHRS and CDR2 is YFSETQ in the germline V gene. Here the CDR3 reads CASSLAGSGAIGTQYF. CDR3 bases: TGCGCCAGCAGCTTGGCGGGTAGCGGGGCCATTGGTACCCAGTACTTC.

DNA of the CDR3: TGTGCCAGCAGTACACAGGGGGATGGCTACACCTTC. Protein sequence: CASSTQGDGYTF. The chain has TRBV6-6 and TRBJ1-2, with 8 bases lining up with TRBD1. Unmatched junction bases numbered 2, after V lost 5 bases and J lost 6 bases. The CDR3 has 12 residues. Germline V gives CDR1 MNHNY, CDR2 SVGAGI (reference sequence).

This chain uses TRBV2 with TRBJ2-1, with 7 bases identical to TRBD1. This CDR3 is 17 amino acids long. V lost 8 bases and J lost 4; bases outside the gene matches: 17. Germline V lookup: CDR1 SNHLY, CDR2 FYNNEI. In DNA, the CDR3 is TGTGCCAGCCATATGGATGTTTGGGACAGTCGATACAATGAGCAGTTCTTC. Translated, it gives CASHMDVWDSRYNEQFF.

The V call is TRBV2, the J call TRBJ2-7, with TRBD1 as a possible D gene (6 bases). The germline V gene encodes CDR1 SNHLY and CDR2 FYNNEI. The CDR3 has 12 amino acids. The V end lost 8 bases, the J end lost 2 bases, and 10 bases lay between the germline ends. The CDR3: CASAQGPYEQYF. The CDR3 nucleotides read TGTGCCAGCGCACAGGGTCCCTACGAGCAGTACTTC.